This T cell receptor beta chain stems from a study of blood T cell repertoires in COVID-19. Produced via immunoSEQ multiplex PCR; TCRdb's table is partial and in-frame only. In the table there are 150,000 to 200,000 clones, 88% of which are singletons. Germline V gene data show CDR1 as SGHRS and CDR2 as YFSETQ. The CDR3 sequence is 18 residues long. Between the trimmed V and J ends, which lost 2 bases and 2 bases, there was a span of 22 bases. V is TRBV5-1 and J is TRBJ2-5; the D gene is possibly TRBD1 (5 bases). The TCR comes from a man aged 60-69 years with acute or convalescent COVID-19. The specimen was peripheral blood. The CDR3 sequence is CASSFGLGAVSLQETQYF. The CDR3 DNA sequence: TGCGCCAGCAGCTTTGGCCTTGGGGCGGTCAGCCTTCAAGAGACCCAGTACTTC.